Shown below are 2 T cell receptor beta chains from a single sample sequenced in a study of control samples from healthy donors and cancer patients (dated by TCRdb to the early 2020s). Library preparation was by the immunoSEQ multiplex PCR assay. TCRdb mirrors the immuneACCESS table, restricted to in-frame sequences. Some clones are absent from its copies; in checked studies, under half trace to an unresolved V gene, and the reason for the others is unknown. A total of around 100,000 clones appear in this sample, less than 90% of them only once. The ten largest account for about 18% of the sample. The specimen sequenced was blood. The receptors originated from a woman aged 50 to 65 in good health.

V and J are TRBV15 and TRBJ2-1, with 7 bases fitting TRBD2. Looked up from germline, CDR1 is LNHNV and CDR2 is YYDKDF (reference sequence). The V segment lost 4 bases and the J segment 8 bases; nucleotides outside the gene matches: 8. This CDR3 has 14 amino acids. The CDR3 sequence is CATSKRDDPDEQFF. The CDR3 region has the DNA TGTGCCACCAGCAAGCGGGATGATCCAGATGAGCAGTTCTTC.

The rearrangement joins TRBV9 to TRBJ2-2; the D is unclear. Germline V gives CDR1 SGDLS, CDR2 YYNGEE. CDR3 length equals 14 residues. Trimming removed 2 bases at V and 6 bases at J, with 11 bases between. The CDR3 DNA sequence: TGTGCCAGCAGCGTCGAGAACAACGCCGGGGAGCTGTTTTTT. Amino acids: CASSVENNAGELFF.